The subject of this entry is one TCR beta chain. Germline CDR1 and CDR2: SGDLS and YYNGEE. Trimming cost V 0 bases and J 8 bases; bases outside gene matches: 5. The CDR3 loop spans 14 amino acids. TCRdb keeps only in-frame clones here, not all; method: immunoSEQ multiplex PCR. The data show some 30,000 clones, with around 90% seen just once and approximately 10% held by the top ten. These data originate in a study of preoperative IRX-2 immunotherapy in early breast cancer. Treatment noted: preoperative locoregional IRX-2 cytokine immunotherapy. Preoperative locoregional IRX-2 cytokine immunotherapy was tested in the phase Ib source study.

This TCR came from a human donor with breast cancer. The chain joins TRBV9 to TRBJ2-3; 8 positions match TRBD2. The material was obtained from a patient treated with IRX-2 immunotherapy. CDR3 amino acids: CASSVAGGEGTQYF. In DNA, the CDR3 is TGTGCCAGCAGCGTAGCGGGGGGGGAAGGTACGCAGTATTTT. Looking up the rest from reference TRBV9 and TRBJ2-3 gives the full variable domain: DSGVTQTPKHLITATGQRVTLRCSPRSGDLSVYWYQQSLDQGLQFLIQYYNGEERAKGNILERFSAQQFPDLHSELNLSSLELGDSALYFCASSVAGGEGTQYFGPGTRLTVL.